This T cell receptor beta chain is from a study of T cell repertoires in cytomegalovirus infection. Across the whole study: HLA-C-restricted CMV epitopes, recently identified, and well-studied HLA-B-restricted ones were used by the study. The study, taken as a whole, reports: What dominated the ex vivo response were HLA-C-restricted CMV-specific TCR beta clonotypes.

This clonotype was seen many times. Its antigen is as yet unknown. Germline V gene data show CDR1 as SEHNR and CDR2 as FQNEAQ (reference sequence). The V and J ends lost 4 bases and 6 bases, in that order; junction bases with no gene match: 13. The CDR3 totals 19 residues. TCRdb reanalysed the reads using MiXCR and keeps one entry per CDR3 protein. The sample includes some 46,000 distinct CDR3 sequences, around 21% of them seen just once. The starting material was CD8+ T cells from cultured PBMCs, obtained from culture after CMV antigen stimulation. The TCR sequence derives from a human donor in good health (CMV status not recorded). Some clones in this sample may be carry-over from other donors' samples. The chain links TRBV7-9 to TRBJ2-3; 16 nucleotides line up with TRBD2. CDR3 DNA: TGTGCCAGCAGCTCCTTAATGGGACTAGCGGGAGGGCAGGCGGATACGCAGTATTTT. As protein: CASSSLMGLAGGQADTQYF.